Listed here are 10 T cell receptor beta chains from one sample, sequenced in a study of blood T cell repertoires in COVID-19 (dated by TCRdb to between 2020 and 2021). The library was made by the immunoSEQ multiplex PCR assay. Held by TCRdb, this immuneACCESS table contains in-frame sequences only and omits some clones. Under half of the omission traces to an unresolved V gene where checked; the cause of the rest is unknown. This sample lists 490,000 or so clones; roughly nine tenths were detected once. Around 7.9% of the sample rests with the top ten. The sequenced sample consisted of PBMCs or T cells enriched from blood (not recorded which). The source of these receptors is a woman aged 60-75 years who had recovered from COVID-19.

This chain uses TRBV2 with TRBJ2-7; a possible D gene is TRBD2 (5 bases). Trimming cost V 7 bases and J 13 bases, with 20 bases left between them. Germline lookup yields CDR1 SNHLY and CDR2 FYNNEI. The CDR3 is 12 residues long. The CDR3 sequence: CASTLAGPVPYV. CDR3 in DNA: TGTGCCAGCACCCTTGCGGGTCCAGTCCCTTACGTC.

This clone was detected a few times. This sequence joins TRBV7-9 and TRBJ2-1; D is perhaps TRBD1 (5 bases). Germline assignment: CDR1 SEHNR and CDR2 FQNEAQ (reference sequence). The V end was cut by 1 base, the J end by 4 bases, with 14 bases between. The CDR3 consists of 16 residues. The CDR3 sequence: CASSLGVQGGYNEQFF. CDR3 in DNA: TGTGCCAGCAGCTTAGGAGTGCAGGGTGGGTACAATGAGCAGTTCTTC.

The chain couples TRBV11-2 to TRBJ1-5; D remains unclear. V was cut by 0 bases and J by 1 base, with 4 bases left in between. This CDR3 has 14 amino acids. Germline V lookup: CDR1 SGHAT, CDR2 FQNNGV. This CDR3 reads CASSLDLSNQPQHF. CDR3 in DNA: TGTGCCAGCAGCTTAGATCTCAGCAATCAGCCCCAGCATTTT. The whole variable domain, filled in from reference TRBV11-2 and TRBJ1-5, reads EAGVAQSPRYKIIEKRQSVAFWCNPISGHATLYWYQQILGQGPKLLIQFQNNGVVDDSQLPKDRFSAERLKGVDSTLKIQPAKLEDSAVYLCASSLDLSNQPQHFGDGTRLSIL.

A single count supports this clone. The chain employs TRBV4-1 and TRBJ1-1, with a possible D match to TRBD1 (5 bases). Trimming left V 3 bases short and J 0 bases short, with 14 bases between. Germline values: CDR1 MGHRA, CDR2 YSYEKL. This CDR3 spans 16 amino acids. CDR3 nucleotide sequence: TGCGCCAGCAGCCAGGGGCTGACCCCCATGAACACTGAAGCTTTCTTT. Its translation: CASSQGLTPMNTEAFF.

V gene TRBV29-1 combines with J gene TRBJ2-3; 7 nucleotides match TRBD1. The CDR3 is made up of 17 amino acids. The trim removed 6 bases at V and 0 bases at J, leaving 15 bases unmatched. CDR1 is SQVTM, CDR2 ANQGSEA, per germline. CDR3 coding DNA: TGCAGCGTCGCGCCCATTGCCGGGACAGCTAGCACAGATACGCAGTATTTT. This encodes CSVAPIAGTASTDTQYF.

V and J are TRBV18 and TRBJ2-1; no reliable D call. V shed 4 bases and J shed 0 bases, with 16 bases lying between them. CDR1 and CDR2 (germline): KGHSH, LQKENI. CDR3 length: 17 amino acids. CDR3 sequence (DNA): TGTGCCAGCTCACTATCCACCTACAGTAGCTCCTACAATGAGCAGTTCTTC. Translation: CASSLSTYSSSYNEQFF.

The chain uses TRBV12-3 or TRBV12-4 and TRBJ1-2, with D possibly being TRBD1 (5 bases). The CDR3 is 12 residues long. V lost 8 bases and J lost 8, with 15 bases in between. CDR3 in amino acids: CASGLGVFGYTF. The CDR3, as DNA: TGTGCCAGCGGCCTAGGGGTTTTCGGCTACACCTTC.

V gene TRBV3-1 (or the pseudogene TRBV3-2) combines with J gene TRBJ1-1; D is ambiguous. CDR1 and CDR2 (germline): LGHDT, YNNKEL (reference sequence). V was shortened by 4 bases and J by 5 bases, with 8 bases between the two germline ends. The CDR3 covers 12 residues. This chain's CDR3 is CASSLFKTEAFF. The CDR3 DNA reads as TGTGCCAGCAGCCTTTTTAAAACTGAAGCTTTCTTT.

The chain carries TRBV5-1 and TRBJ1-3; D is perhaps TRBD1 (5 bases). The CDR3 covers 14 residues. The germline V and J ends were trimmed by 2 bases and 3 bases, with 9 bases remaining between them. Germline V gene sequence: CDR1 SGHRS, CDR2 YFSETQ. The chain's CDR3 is CASSLDRSGNTIYF. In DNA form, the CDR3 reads TGCGCCAGCAGCTTAGACAGAAGTGGAAACACCATATATTTT.

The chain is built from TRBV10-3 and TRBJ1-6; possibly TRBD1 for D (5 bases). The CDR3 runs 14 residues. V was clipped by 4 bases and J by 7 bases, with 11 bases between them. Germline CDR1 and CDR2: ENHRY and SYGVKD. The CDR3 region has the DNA TGTGCCATCAGTGTTACAGGCAACAATTCACCCCTCCACTTT. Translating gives CAISVTGNNSPLHF.